This entry lists 20 T cell receptor beta chains sequenced from one sample in a study of blood T cell repertoires in COVID-19. The table came from immunoSEQ multiplex PCR; TCRdb's copy has only in-frame clones and leaves some out. The profile shows roughly 260,000 clones, 87% of them singletons. Sequences were obtained from PBMCs or T cells enriched from blood (not recorded which). These receptors all stem from a woman in her twenties or thirties with acute COVID-19.

The chain joins TRBV21-1 to TRBJ1-5; the table's D gene call, TRBD1, was not cross checked with the DNA. TRBV21-1 is given as a pseudogene. The CDR3 length is 16 residues. CDR3 DNA: TGTGCCAGCAGCAAAGGGGGGCGAAATAGCAATCAGCCCCAGCATTTT. Protein product: CASSKGGRNSNQPQHF.

The chain joins TRBV25-1 to TRBJ2-1, with D possibly being TRBD2 (5 bases). V was clipped by 6 bases and J by 8 bases, with 8 bases between them. Germline assignment: CDR1 MGHDK and CDR2 SYGVNS. The CDR3 sequence is 11 residues long. CDR3 coding DNA: TGTGCCAGCAGACTACTAGATGAGCAGTTCTTC. Its protein is CASRLLDEQFF.

This rearrangement joins TRBV18 to TRBJ1-4; no firm D call. CDR3 size: 15 residues. V shed 1 base and J shed 7 bases, with 13 bases lying between them. The germline V gene has CDR1 KGHSH and CDR2 LQKENI. This CDR3 is CASSPLWGEGEKLFF. The CDR3 region has the DNA TGTGCCAGCTCACCACTTTGGGGAGAAGGTGAAAAACTGTTTTTT.

The chain couples TRBV27 to TRBJ1-1; D may be TRBD1 (5 bases). V lost 3 bases to trimming and J lost 6 bases, with 11 bases between them. Germline V CDR1 and CDR2: MNHEY, SMNVEV (reference sequence). The CDR3 covers 13 residues. In DNA form, the CDR3 reads TGTGCCAGCAGTTTGGAGGGACCCGCTGAAGCTTTCTTT. It is translated as CASSLEGPAEAFF.

The V and J genes are TRBV10-2 and TRBJ2-7; weak D call: TRBD1 (6 bases). This CDR3 comprises 13 residues. CDR1 WSHSY and CDR2 SAAADI come from the germline V gene. V gave up 8 bases and J gave up 6 bases, with 17 bases separating them. The CDR3 is CASVRQGMVEQYF. DNA for the CDR3: TGCGCCAGCGTCCGGCAGGGGATGGTCGAGCAGTACTTC.

V and J are TRBV7-9 and TRBJ1-2, with TRBD1 matching 7 bases. Per the germline V gene, CDR1 is SEHNR and CDR2 is FQNEAQ (reference sequence). With V trimmed by 5 bases and J by 7 bases, 10 bases remained unmatched. This CDR3 contains 14 residues. The DNA for the CDR3 is TGTGCCAGCAGCCAAGAGACAGGGATATTTGGCTACACCTTC. Translated: CASSQETGIFGYTF. Drawing the rest from reference TRBV7-9 and TRBJ1-2, the complete variable domain is DTGVSQNPRHKITKRGQNVTFRCDPISEHNRLYWYRQTLGQGPEFLTYFQNEAQLEKSRLLSDRFSAERPKGSFSTLEIQRTEQGDSAMYLCASSQETGIFGYTFGSGTRLTVV.

V is TRBV24-1 and J is TRBJ2-2, with 11 nucleotides matching TRBD2. CDR3 length equals 18 residues. Germline lookup yields CDR1 KGHDR and CDR2 SFDVKD. V shed 3 bases and J 1 base; nucleotides not matched to a gene: 6. The CDR3 region has the DNA TGTGCCACCAGTGATCCTAGCGGGGGGCCCTGGAACACCGGGGAGCTGTTTTTT. Protein: CATSDPSGGPWNTGELFF.

The rearrangement links TRBV5-5 to TRBJ2-4; D gene ambiguous. The V gene's germline CDR1 is SGHKS and CDR2 YYEKEE (reference sequence). The V gene lost 0 bases and the J gene lost 8 bases, with 3 bases spanning the gap. This CDR3 has 11 residues. The CDR3 is CASSLADIQYF. The CDR3 DNA reads as TGTGCCAGCAGCTTGGCGGACATTCAGTACTTC.

The V gene is TRBV6-4, the J gene TRBJ1-1; D is uncertain. This CDR3 contains 11 residues. Germline V lookup: CDR1 MRHNA, CDR2 SNTAGT. CDR3 coding DNA: TGTGTACAGTCTTCGAACACTGAAGCTTTCTTT. This codes for CVQSSNTEAFF.

The chain combines TRBV11-2 with TRBJ1-1; perhaps TRBD1 as D (5 bases). Germline CDR1 SGHAT, CDR2 FQNNGV. Trimming took 5 bases from V and 7 from J, leaving 8 bases between them. CDR3 length equals 11 residues. CDR3 amino acids: CASSLQVEAFF. The CDR3 DNA reads as TGTGCCAGCAGCCTACAGGTTGAAGCTTTCTTT. The whole variable domain, remainder taken from reference TRBV11-2 and TRBJ1-1, is EAGVAQSPRYKIIEKRQSVAFWCNPISGHATLYWYQQILGQGPKLLIQFQNNGVVDDSQLPKDRFSAERLKGVDSTLKIQPAKLEDSAVYLCASSLQVEAFFGQGTRLTVV.

This clone has just one count. The chain recombines TRBV30 with TRBJ1-4; D might be TRBD1 (6 bases). Trimming shortened V by 4 bases and J by 5 bases, and 23 bases separated the two germline ends. CDR1 GTSNPN and CDR2 SVGIG come from the germline V gene (reference sequence). The CDR3 runs to 17 residues. The CDR3 DNA reads TGTGCCTGGAATCCCGGAACAGGGTACTCAGCAAATGAAAAACTGTTTTTT. Its translation is CAWNPGTGYSANEKLFF.

The rearrangement uses TRBV7-2 and TRBJ1-5; 7 nucleotides line up with TRBD1. The trim removed 5 bases at V and 4 bases at J, leaving 5 bases unmatched. CDR1 and CDR2 from the germline V gene are SGHTA and FQGNSA. The CDR3 has 14 amino acids. The CDR3 spells CASSATGRNQPQHF. For the CDR3, the DNA is TGTGCCAGCAGCGCGACAGGGAGAAATCAGCCCCAGCATTTT.

In this sample, this clone turned up once. V gene TRBV5-1 combines with J gene TRBJ2-7; tentatively, D is TRBD1 (6 bases). CDR1 SGHRS and CDR2 YFSETQ come from the germline V gene. The CDR3 has 15 amino acids. V lost 4 bases to trimming and J lost 2 bases, with 16 bases between them. The CDR3 DNA sequence: TGCGCCAGCAGCAAACTAGACAGGACTCCCTACGAGCAGTACTTC. Amino acids: CASSKLDRTPYEQYF.

The chain carries TRBV5-1 and TRBJ2-3; 9 bases match TRBD2. CDR1 SGHRS and CDR2 YFSETQ come from the germline V gene. Unmatched junction bases numbered 9, after V lost 5 bases and J lost 2 bases. The CDR3 sequence is 16 residues long. The CDR3 reads CASRGGGAGSTDTQYF. DNA of the CDR3: TGCGCCAGCAGGGGCGGGGGGGCCGGTTCCACAGATACGCAGTATTTT.

The J gene is TRBJ2-5, the V gene TRBV5-1; 7 bases fit TRBD1. The length of the CDR3 is 13 residues. Germline V CDR1 and CDR2: SGHRS, YFSETQ. V was pared by 4 bases and J by 2 bases, with 2 bases of the junction left unmatched. CDR3 DNA: TGCGCCAGCAGCGGGACAGAGCAAGAGACCCAGTACTTC. Amino acid sequence: CASSGTEQETQYF.

The chain couples TRBV27 to TRBJ2-4; 11 bases match TRBD2. Germline V lookup: CDR1 MNHEY, CDR2 SMNVEV (reference sequence). V lost 3 bases, J lost 9 bases, and 7 bases stayed unmatched. The CDR3 runs 15 residues. CDR3 amino acids: CASSFSGGALGIQYF. The CDR3 bases are TGTGCCAGCAGTTTTAGCGGGGGGGCCTTAGGCATTCAGTACTTC.

The V call is TRBV14, the J call TRBJ2-7; possible D gene TRBD2, 6 bases. The germline gives CDR1 SGHDN, CDR2 FVKESK. The CDR3 contains 17 residues. Between the trimmed V and J ends, which lost 1 base and 0 bases, there was a span of 16 bases. The CDR3: CASSQVQEGRSSYEQYF. DNA for the CDR3: TGTGCCAGCAGCCAAGTGCAGGAGGGGCGAAGCTCCTACGAGCAGTACTTC.

This clone was recorded only once. This chain links TRBV12-3 or TRBV12-4 with TRBJ2-7, with 9 bases that match TRBD1. Germline trimming cut 5 bases from V and 3 bases from J; bases unmatched to any gene: 2. The CDR3 is 13 residues long. The CDR3 region is CASSRDRVYEQYF. The CDR3, as DNA: TGTGCCAGCAGTCGGGACAGGGTCTACGAGCAGTACTTC.

The chain is built from TRBV11-3 and TRBJ1-1; no reliable D call. Deletions cut 0 bases from V and 2 bases from J, with 4 bases between. The CDR3 covers 13 residues. Germline lookup yields CDR1 SGHNT and CDR2 YENEEA. Here the CDR3 reads CASSLDTNTEAFF. CDR3 nucleotide sequence: TGTGCCAGCAGCTTAGACACTAACACTGAAGCTTTCTTT. The variable domain in full, completed from reference TRBV11-3 and TRBJ1-1, reads EAGVVQSPRYKIIEKKQPVAFWCNPISGHNTLYWYLQNLGQGPELLIRYENEEAVDDSQLPKDRFSAERLKGVDSTLKIQPAELGDSAVYLCASSLDTNTEAFFGQGTRLTVV.

The chain uses TRBV6-2 or TRBV6-3 and TRBJ2-7; 8 bases fit TRBD1. V was pared by 2 bases and J by 6 bases, with 12 bases of the junction left unmatched. The germline CDR1 and CDR2 sequences are MNHEY and SVGEGT. There are 16 residues in the CDR3. The CDR3 spells CASSYPSGQGEGEQYF. The CDR3 DNA reads as TGTGCCAGCAGTTACCCCTCCGGACAGGGTGAGGGCGAGCAGTACTTC.